The clone carrying this TCR beta chain appeared once. The table came from immunoSEQ multiplex PCR; TCRdb's copy has only in-frame clones and leaves some out. The sample records fewer than 150,000 clones, roughly four fifths being singletons. These data are taken from a study of blood T cell repertoires in COVID-19. Germline values: CDR1 KGHSH, CDR2 LQKENI. V was cut by 5 bases and J by 6 bases, with 17 bases left in between. The CDR3 length is 14 residues. The V call is TRBV18, the J call TRBJ2-7, with D possibly being TRBD1 (6 bases). Sequencing used peripheral blood. This receptor was taken from a woman of 80 years or more in a cohort sampled during active or convalescent COVID-19. The CDR3 DNA follows: TGTGCCAGCTCAGGGGGCCTTTCTACCTCCGAGCAGTACTTC. It is translated as CASSGGLSTSEQYF.